This section outlines one T cell receptor beta chain sequence together with its context. Its antigen is undetermined. V dropped 4 bases and J dropped 7; count of bases not matched to a gene: 3. Germline CDR1 is SGHTA and CDR2 is FQGTGA. The CDR3 contains 13 residues. Some clones are missing from TCRdb's copy, which holds only in-frame ones; the method was immunoSEQ multiplex PCR. The table lists 100,000 to 150,000 clones, 90% of them singletons, with 6.9% in the top ten. The sample belongs to a study of T cell responses to AZD1222 COVID-19 vaccine. Study-wide findings and caveats: Spike-spanning, vaccine-associated CD4 TCRs were dominant at 160-218 and 743-854.

The material sequenced was peripheral blood, taken on day 0 of AZD1222 vaccination. This sequence joins TRBV7-3 and TRBJ2-1; 8 nucleotides agree with TRBD1. The sequence was collected from an adult in good health. CDR3 residues: CASSWTGRNEQFF. The CDR3 nucleotides are TGTGCCAGCAGCTGGACAGGGAGAAATGAGCAGTTCTTC.